This T cell receptor (beta chain) came from a study of blood T cell repertoires in COVID-19. Trimming stripped 3 bases from V and 4 bases from J, with 8 bases between. Germline V gene lookup returns CDR1 SGHAT and CDR2 FQNNGV. This CDR3 has 13 amino acids. Original methodology: Amplification of reference gene primers was used by the study to estimate nucleated cell counts. Produced via immunoSEQ multiplex PCR; TCRdb's table is partial and in-frame only. That table gives V, J and clone size, and the DNA gave D and trimming. Among 250,000 or so clones, over 80% were seen once, and the ten largest hold less than 6.5%.

The chain has TRBV11-2 and TRBJ2-3; D is possibly TRBD1 (5 bases). The sample comprised peripheral blood. The sequence came from a human donor in a cohort sampled during active COVID-19. For the CDR3, the DNA is TGTGCCAGCAGCTTTTTACAGGCAGATACGCAGTATTTT. Amino acids: CASSFLQADTQYF.